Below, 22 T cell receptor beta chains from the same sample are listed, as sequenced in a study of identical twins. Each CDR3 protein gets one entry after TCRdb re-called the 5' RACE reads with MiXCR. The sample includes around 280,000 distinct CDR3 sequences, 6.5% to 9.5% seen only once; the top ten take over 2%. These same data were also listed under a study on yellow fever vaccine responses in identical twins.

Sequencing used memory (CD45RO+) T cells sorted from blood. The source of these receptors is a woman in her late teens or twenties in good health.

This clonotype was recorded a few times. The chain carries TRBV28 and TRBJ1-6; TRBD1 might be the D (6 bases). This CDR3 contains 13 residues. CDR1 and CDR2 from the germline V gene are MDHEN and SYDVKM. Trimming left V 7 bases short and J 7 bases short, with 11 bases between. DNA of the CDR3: TGTGCCAGCATAGACAGGAGGAATTCACCCCTCCACTTT. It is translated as CASIDRRNSPLHF.

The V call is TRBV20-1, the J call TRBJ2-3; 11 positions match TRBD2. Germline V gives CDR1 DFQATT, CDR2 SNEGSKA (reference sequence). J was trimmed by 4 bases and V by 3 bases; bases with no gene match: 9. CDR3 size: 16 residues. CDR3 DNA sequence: TGCAGTGCTAGGATCCTGACTAGCGGGGAGTCAGATACGCAGTATTTT. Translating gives CSARILTSGESDTQYF.

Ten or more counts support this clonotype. Written as DNA, the CDR3 is TGTGCCAGCAGTTTATTCTCGGGAGGCCACGAGCAGTACTTC. Protein product: CASSLFSGGHEQYF. The genes are TRBV28 and TRBJ2-7, with 7 positions matching TRBD2. The V gene's germline CDR1 is MDHEN and CDR2 SYDVKM. This CDR3 has 14 amino acids. Trimming at V came to 1 base and at J to 5 bases, leaving 5 bases not matched to a gene.

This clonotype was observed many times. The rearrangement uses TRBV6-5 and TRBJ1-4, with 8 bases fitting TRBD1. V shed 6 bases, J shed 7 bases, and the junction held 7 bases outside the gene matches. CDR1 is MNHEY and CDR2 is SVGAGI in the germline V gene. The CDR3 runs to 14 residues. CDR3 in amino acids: CASSRQGKTEKLFF. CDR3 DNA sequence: TGTGCCAGCAGCCGACAGGGGAAGACTGAAAAACTGTTTTTT.

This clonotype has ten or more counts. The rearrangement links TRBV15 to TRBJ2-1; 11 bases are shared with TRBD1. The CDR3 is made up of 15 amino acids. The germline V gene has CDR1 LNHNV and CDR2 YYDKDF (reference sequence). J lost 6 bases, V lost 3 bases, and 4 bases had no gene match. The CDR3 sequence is CATSSGQGAGNEQFF. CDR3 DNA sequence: TGTGCCACCAGCAGTGGACAGGGGGCGGGCAATGAGCAGTTCTTC.

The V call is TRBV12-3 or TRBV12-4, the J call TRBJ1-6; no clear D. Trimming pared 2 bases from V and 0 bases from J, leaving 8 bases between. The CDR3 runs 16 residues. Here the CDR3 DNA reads TGTGCCAGCAGTTTATGGAGCCTCTCCTATAATTCACCCCTCCACTTT. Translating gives CASSLWSLSYNSPLHF.

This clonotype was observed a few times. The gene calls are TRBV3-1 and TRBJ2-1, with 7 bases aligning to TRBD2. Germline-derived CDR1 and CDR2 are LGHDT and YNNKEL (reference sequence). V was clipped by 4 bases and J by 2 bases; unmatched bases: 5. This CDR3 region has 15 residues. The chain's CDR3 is CASSRGLYAYNEQFF. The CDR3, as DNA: TGTGCCAGCAGCCGGGGACTATACGCCTACAATGAGCAGTTCTTC.

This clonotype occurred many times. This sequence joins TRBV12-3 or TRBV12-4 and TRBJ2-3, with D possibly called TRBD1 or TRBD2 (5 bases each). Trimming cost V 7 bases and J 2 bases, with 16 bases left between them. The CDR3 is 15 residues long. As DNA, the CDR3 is TGTGCCAGCACCTGGGACGGAACCCTCACAGATACGCAGTATTTT. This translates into CASTWDGTLTDTQYF.

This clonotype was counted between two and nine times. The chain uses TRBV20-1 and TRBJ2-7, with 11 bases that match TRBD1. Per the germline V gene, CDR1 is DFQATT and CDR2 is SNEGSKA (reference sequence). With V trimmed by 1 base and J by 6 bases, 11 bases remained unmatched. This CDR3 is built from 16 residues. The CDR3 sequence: CSARASGTGGRGEQYF. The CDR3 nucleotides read TGCAGTGCTAGAGCCTCAGGGACAGGGGGAAGAGGCGAGCAGTACTTC.

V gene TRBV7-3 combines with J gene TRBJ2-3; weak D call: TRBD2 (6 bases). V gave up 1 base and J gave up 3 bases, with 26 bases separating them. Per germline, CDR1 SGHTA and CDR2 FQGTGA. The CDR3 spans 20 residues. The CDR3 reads CASSLRGGIESTRGTDTQYF. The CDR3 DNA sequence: TGTGCCAGCAGCTTAAGAGGTGGCATAGAATCTACACGGGGGACAGATACGCAGTATTTT. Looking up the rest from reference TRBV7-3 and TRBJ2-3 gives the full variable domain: GAGVSQTPSNKVTEKGKYVELRCDPISGHTALYWYRQSLGQGPEFLIYFQGTGAADDSGLPNDRFFAVRPEGSVSTLKIQRTERGDSAVYLCASSLRGGIESTRGTDTQYFGPGTRLTVL.

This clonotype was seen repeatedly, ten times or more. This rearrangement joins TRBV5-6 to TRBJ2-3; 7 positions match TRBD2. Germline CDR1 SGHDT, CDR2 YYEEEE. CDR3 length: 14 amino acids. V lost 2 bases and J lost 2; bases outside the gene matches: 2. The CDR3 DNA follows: TGTGCCAGCAGCTTTGGGACTAACACAGATACGCAGTATTTT. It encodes CASSFGTNTDTQYF. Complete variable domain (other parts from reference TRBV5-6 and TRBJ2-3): DAGVTQSPTHLIKTRGQQVTLRCSPKSGHDTVSWYQQALGQGPQFIFQYYEEEERQRGNFPDRFSGHQFPNYSSELNVNALLLGDSALYLCASSFGTNTDTQYFGPGTRLTVL.

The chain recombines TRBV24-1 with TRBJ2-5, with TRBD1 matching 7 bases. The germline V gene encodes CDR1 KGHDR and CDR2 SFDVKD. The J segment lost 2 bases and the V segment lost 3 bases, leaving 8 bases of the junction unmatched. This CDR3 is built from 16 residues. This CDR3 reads CATSDAGQESQETQYF. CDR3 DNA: TGTGCCACCAGTGATGCTGGACAGGAGTCTCAAGAGACCCAGTACTTC.

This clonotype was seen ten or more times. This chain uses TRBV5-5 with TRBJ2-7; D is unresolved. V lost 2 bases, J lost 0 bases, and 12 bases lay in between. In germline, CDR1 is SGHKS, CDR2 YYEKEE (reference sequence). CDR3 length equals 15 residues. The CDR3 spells CASSLVLGTSYEQYV. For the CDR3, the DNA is TGTGCCAGCAGCTTAGTTTTGGGAACCTCCTACGAGCAGTACGTC.

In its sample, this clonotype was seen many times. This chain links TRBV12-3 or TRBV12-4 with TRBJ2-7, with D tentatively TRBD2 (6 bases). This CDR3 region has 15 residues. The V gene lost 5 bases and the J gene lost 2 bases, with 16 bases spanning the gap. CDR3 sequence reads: CASSPSGRGTYEQYF. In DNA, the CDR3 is TGTGCCAGCAGTCCCTCCGGGCGGGGCACCTACGAGCAGTACTTC.

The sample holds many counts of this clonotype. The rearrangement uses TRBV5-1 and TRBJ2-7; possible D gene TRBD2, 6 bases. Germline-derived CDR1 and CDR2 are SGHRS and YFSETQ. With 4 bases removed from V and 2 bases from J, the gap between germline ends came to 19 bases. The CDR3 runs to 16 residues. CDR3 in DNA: TGCGCCAGCAGCCCCCACCTCTCGGGAGCTACCTACGAGCAGTACTTC. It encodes CASSPHLSGATYEQYF.

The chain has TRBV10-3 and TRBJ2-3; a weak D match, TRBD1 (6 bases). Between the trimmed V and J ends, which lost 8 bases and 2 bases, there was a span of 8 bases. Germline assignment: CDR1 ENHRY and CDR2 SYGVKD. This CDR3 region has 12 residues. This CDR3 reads CAIRQDTDTQYF. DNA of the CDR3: TGTGCCATCCGACAGGACACAGATACGCAGTATTTT.

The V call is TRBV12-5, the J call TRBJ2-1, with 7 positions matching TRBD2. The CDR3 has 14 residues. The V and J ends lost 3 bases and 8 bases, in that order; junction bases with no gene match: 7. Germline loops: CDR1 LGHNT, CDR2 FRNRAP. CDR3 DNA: TGTGCTAGTGGTTTTGGGGGAGGGTTCGATGAGCAGTTCTTC. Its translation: CASGFGGGFDEQFF. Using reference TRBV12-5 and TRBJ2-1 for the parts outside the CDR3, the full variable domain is DARVTQTPRHKVTEMGQEVTMRCQPILGHNTVFWYRQTMMQGLELLAYFRNRAPLDDSGMPKDRFSAEMPDATLATLKIQPSEPRDSAVYFCASGFGGGFDEQFFGPGTRLTVL.

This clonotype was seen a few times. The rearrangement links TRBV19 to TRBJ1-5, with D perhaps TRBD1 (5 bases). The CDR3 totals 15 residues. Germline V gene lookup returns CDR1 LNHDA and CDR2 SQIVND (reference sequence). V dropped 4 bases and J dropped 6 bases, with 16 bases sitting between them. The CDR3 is CASSTSDLRGQPQHF. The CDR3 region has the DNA TGTGCCAGTAGTACCTCGGACTTGAGGGGTCAGCCCCAGCATTTT.

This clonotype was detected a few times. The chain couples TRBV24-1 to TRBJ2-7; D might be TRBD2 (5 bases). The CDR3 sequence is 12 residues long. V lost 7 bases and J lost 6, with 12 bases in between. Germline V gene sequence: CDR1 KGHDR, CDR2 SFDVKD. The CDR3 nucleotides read TGTGCCACCAGCTGGCAGGACTCCGAGCAGTACTTC. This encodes CATSWQDSEQYF.

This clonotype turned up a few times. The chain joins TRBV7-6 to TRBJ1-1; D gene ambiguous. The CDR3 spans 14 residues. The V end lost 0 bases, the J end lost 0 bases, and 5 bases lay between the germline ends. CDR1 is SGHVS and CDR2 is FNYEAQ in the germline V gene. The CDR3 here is CASSLAEVNTEAFF. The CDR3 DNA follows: TGTGCCAGCAGCTTAGCGGAGGTGAACACTGAAGCTTTCTTT.

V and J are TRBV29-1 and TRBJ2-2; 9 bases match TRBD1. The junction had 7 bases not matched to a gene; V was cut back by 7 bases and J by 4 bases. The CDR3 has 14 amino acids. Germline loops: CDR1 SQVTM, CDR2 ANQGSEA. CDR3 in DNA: TGCAGCGCGGGGACAGGGTACGTCACCGGGGAGCTGTTTTTT. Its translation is CSAGTGYVTGELFF.

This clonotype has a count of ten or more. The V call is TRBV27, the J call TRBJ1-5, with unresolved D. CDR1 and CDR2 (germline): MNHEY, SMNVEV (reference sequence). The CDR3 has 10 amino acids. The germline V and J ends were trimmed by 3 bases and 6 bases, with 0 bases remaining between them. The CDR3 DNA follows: TGTGCCAGCAGTTTTCAGCCCCAGCATTTT. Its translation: CASSFQPQHF.